Following are 30 T cell receptor beta chains from one sample sequenced in a study of blood T cells in healthy people across ages (dated by TCRdb to about 2015). Libraries were built with 5' RACE. TCRdb lists the instrument as Illumina HiSeq 2500. A second roughly 6 to 12 cycle PCR used a sample-barcoded 5' primer and a J-beta primer mix. The raw public reads went through TCRdb reprocessing: fastp at Q25, MiXCR clone calling, in-frame beta chains kept. Records with the same CDR3 protein are collapsed into one entry carrying the most frequent genes and DNA. The sample table records hundreds of thousands of distinct CDR3 sequences; 25% to 35% of these occur just once. About 15% of the sample rests with the top ten. The sample comprised blood. These receptors all stem from a woman aged 80 or over in good health.

This clonotype was seen ten or more times. J is TRBJ2-5 and V is TRBV9; no clear D. The CDR3 has 15 residues. V dropped 0 bases and J dropped 4 bases, with 13 bases sitting between them. Germline assignment: CDR1 SGDLS and CDR2 YYNGEE. DNA of the CDR3: TGTGCCAGCAGCGTAGATGGGTACCGATCAGAGACCCAGTACTTC. Amino acids: CASSVDGYRSETQYF.

This clonotype was counted ten times or more. This chain joins TRBV20-1 and TRBJ2-7; 10 nucleotides line up with TRBD1. After removal of 2 bases from V and 5 bases from J, the junction contained 12 bases not matched to a gene. Looked up from germline, CDR1 is DFQATT and CDR2 is SNEGSKA (reference sequence). The CDR3 extends over 16 amino acids. The CDR3 reads CSARPPLGTGDHEQYF. The CDR3 DNA follows: TGCAGTGCTAGACCTCCTCTCGGGACAGGGGACCACGAGCAGTACTTC.

This clonotype was detected ten times or more. This sequence joins TRBV15 and TRBJ2-1; weak D call: TRBD2 (7 bases). Germline V gene lookup returns CDR1 LNHNV and CDR2 YYDKDF (reference sequence). The CDR3 spans 16 residues. The V and J ends lost 5 bases and 8 bases respectively, with 22 bases between them. The CDR3 is CATSYRVTGGGDEQFF. CDR3 coding DNA: TGTGCCACCAGCTATAGGGTAACGGGGGGCGGCGATGAGCAGTTCTTC.

This clonotype was seen only a few times. The chain recombines TRBV7-6 with TRBJ2-2; D might be TRBD1 or TRBD2, each matching 7 bases. The germline CDR1 and CDR2 sequences are SGHVS and FNYEAQ. This CDR3 is 15 amino acids long. With 7 bases removed from V and 4 bases from J, the gap between germline ends came to 16 bases. This CDR3 reads CASTSSRGGTGELFF. CDR3 bases: TGTGCCAGCACCTCCTCCAGGGGGGGCACCGGGGAGCTGTTTTTT.

This clonotype was found many times. The rearrangement links TRBV10-3 to TRBJ1-1, with D possibly being TRBD1 (5 bases). With 7 bases removed from V and 1 base from J, the gap between germline ends came to 10 bases. The germline V gene has CDR1 ENHRY and CDR2 SYGVKD. The CDR3 spans 13 residues. The chain's CDR3 is CAIKGTENTEAFF. CDR3 nucleotides: TGTGCCATCAAGGGGACGGAGAACACTGAAGCTTTCTTT.

Worth noting for this clonotype: A read error is possible here, since a much larger clone lies one base away. This rearrangement joins TRBV10-3 to TRBJ1-6, with a tentative D call TRBD1 (6 bases). V was pared by 3 bases and J by 1 base, with 10 bases between. The CDR3 consists of 16 residues. CDR1 is ENHRY and CDR2 is SYGVKD in the germline V gene. DNA for the CDR3: TGTGCCATCAGTGACAGGGGAGAGTCCTATAATTCACCCCTCCACTTT. Encoded protein: CAISDRGESYNSPLHF.

This clonotype was detected a few times. A much larger clone lies a single base off, so this may be a read error. The conserved final phenylalanine or tryptophan is absent from the CDR3, which likely points to a read error. The chain employs TRBV10-3 and TRBJ2-4; D not resolved. The DNA end is a closer match to TRBJ2-7, so the J assignment may be wrong. This CDR3 is 12 amino acids long. Germline V gene lookup returns CDR1 ENHRY and CDR2 SYGVKD. CDR3 DNA sequence: TGTGCCATCAGTGATCAGCGTGGCGAGCAGTACCTC. This sequence encodes CAISDQRGEQYL.

J is TRBJ1-2 and V is TRBV5-1; 8 bases match TRBD1. The V and J ends lost 4 bases and 7 bases, in that order; junction bases with no gene match: 12. The germline CDR1 and CDR2 sequences are SGHRS and YFSETQ. CDR3 length equals 15 residues. The CDR3 spells CASSLDRGLVGGYTF. CDR3 bases: TGCGCCAGCAGCCTCGACAGGGGATTAGTCGGTGGCTACACCTTC.

This rearrangement joins TRBV6-6 to TRBJ2-3; D call uncertain. Germline CDR1 and CDR2: MNHNY and SVGAGI (reference sequence). The CDR3 is 13 amino acids. Trimming cost V 5 bases and J 5 bases, with 11 bases left between them. The CDR3 DNA follows: TGTGCCAGCAGTCCCCCGGAAAGAGATACGCAGTATTTT. This codes for CASSPPERDTQYF.

The chain uses TRBV5-6 and TRBJ1-5; D gene ambiguous. The germline CDR1 and CDR2 sequences are SGHDT and YYEEEE. V was clipped by 1 base and J by 3 bases, with 8 bases between them. The CDR3 has 14 residues. The CDR3 nucleotides read TGTGCCAGCAGCTTGCTACAGTCCAATCAGCCCCAGCATTTT. Encoded protein: CASSLLQSNQPQHF.

This clonotype was counted at least ten times. The chain carries TRBV7-9 and TRBJ1-2; D gene ambiguous. The germline CDR1 and CDR2 sequences are SEHNR and FQNEAQ (reference sequence). The CDR3 is made up of 14 amino acids. Deletions cut 1 base from V and 8 bases from J, with 14 bases between. The CDR3 DNA reads as TGTGCCAGCAGCTTAGTCGATAGCCTTGTAGGCTACACCTTC. As protein: CASSLVDSLVGYTF.

Only a few counts were recorded for this clonotype. This chain's CDR3 is CASSQEGQGAGTEAFF. The CDR3 DNA reads TGTGCCAGCAGCCAAGAGGGACAGGGGGCCGGCACTGAAGCTTTCTTT. The rearrangement uses TRBV3-1 and TRBJ1-1; TRBD1 matches at 12 bases. Looked up from germline, CDR1 is LGHDT and CDR2 is YNNKEL (reference sequence). With 0 bases clipped from V and 4 bases from J, the junction kept 3 bases outside the gene matches. The CDR3 runs 16 residues. Variable domain in full (rest from reference TRBV3-1 and TRBJ1-1): DTAVSQTPKYLVTQMGNDKSIKCEQNLGHDTMYWYKQDSKKFLKIMFSYNNKELIINETVPNRFSPKSPDKAHLNLHINSLELGDSAVYFCASSQEGQGAGTEAFFGQGTRLTVV.

In its sample, this clonotype was seen many times. The chain employs TRBV7-9 and TRBJ1-2; D not certain. V shed 6 bases and J shed 5 bases, with 25 bases lying between them. Germline V gene lookup returns CDR1 SEHNR and CDR2 FQNEAQ (reference sequence). CDR3 size: 17 residues. The DNA for the CDR3 is TGTGCCAGCAGAATTATTGACCAGATGGGAGGTGGTTATGGCTACACCTTC. It translates to CASRIIDQMGGGYGYTF.

This clonotype occurred a few times. The chain couples TRBV7-2 to TRBJ1-1, with D hard to call. This CDR3 is 13 amino acids long. The germline CDR1 and CDR2 sequences are SGHTA and FQGNSA. V lost 1 base, J lost 4 bases, and 7 bases lay in between. Here the CDR3 reads CASSLVNPTEAFF. Written as DNA, the CDR3 is TGTGCCAGCAGCTTAGTGAACCCCACTGAAGCTTTCTTT.

This clonotype was counted a few times. This sequence joins TRBV2 and TRBJ2-7, with 8 bases aligning to TRBD2. CDR3 length equals 15 residues. The germline V gene encodes CDR1 SNHLY and CDR2 FYNNEI. V was clipped by 5 bases and J by 5 bases; unmatched bases: 11. CDR3 sequence reads: CASSPRTGGTDEQYF. CDR3 bases: TGTGCCAGCAGTCCCCGGACGGGAGGGACGGACGAGCAGTACTTC. Full variable domain (rest looked up from reference TRBV2 and TRBJ2-7): EPEVTQTPSHQVTQMGQEVILRCVPISNHLYFYWYRQILGQKVEFLVSFYNNEISEKSEIFDDQFSVERPDGSNFTLKIRSTKLEDSAMYFCASSPRTGGTDEQYFGPGTRLTVT.

This chain connects TRBV7-6 to TRBJ2-5; 9 nucleotides line up with TRBD2. V was clipped by 5 bases and J by 11 bases; unmatched bases: 12. The length of the CDR3 is 14 residues. Germline V gene lookup returns CDR1 SGHVS and CDR2 FNYEAQ. The CDR3 is CASSRGLADNEQYF. The CDR3 DNA follows: TGTGCCAGCAGCAGGGGACTAGCTGACAATGAGCAGTACTTC.

This clonotype was detected ten times or more. The gene calls are TRBV5-5 and TRBJ2-4, with D perhaps TRBD1 (6 bases). The germline CDR1 and CDR2 sequences are SGHKS and YYEKEE (reference sequence). The CDR3 is 16 residues long. Trimming took 5 bases from V and 0 from J, leaving 15 bases between them. Here the CDR3 reads CASRRDTGLAKNIQYF. The CDR3 nucleotides read TGTGCCAGCAGACGGGACACCGGTCTAGCCAAAAACATTCAGTACTTC.

The table lists this clonotype with many counts. The chain joins TRBV25-1 to TRBJ1-5; 7 nucleotides line up with TRBD1. Germline CDR1 is MGHDK and CDR2 is SYGVNS. The V segment lost 6 bases and the J segment 3 bases; nucleotides outside the gene matches: 2. The CDR3 totals 13 residues. The CDR3 bases are TGTGCCAGCAGGGGACAGAACAATCAGCCCCAGCATTTT. It codes for CASRGQNNQPQHF.

J is TRBJ2-5 and V is TRBV5-1; maybe TRBD1 (6 bases). Trimming took off 4 bases at V and 0 bases at J, with 13 bases between the two ends. CDR3 size: 15 residues. The germline CDR1 and CDR2 sequences are SGHRS and YFSETQ. CDR3 in DNA: TGCGCCAGCAGCGCGGTGACAGGCTACCAAGAGACCCAGTACTTC. Its protein is CASSAVTGYQETQYF.

This clonotype was seen a few times. A much more abundant neighbour one base away suggests this may be a read error. CDR3 sequence (DNA): TGCAGCGTCGGGGGAGGGCGGGGGCTTTACAATGGGCAGTTCTTC. It yields the protein CSVGGGRGLYNGQFF. This chain uses TRBV29-1 with TRBJ2-1, with a tentative D call TRBD2 (7 bases). The CDR3 is 15 amino acids. The germline V gene has CDR1 SQVTM and CDR2 ANQGSEA.

In this sample, this clonotype turned up many times. The chain recombines TRBV20-1 with TRBJ2-3; TRBD1 might be the D (5 bases). Looked up from germline, CDR1 is DFQATT and CDR2 is SNEGSKA (reference sequence). V lost 6 bases to trimming and J lost 5 bases, with 18 bases between them. The CDR3 covers 14 residues. The CDR3: CSARLRGAGDTQYF. The CDR3, as DNA: TGCAGTGCCCGGCTCCGTGGGGCAGGAGATACGCAGTATTTT.

The chain is built from TRBV27 and TRBJ2-1; 8 nucleotides align to TRBD2. This CDR3 is 16 amino acids long. The germline CDR1 and CDR2 sequences are MNHEY and SMNVEV (reference sequence). The V segment lost 2 bases and the J segment 4 bases; nucleotides outside the gene matches: 7. The CDR3 DNA reads TGTGCCAGCAGTTTAGGGGCTAGCGGGTATTACAATGAGCAGTTCTTC. Translated: CASSLGASGYYNEQFF.

This clonotype occurred once. The V gene is TRBV20-1, the J gene TRBJ2-3, with TRBD1 identical over 10 bases. Trimming took 6 bases from V and 5 from J; bases not matched to a gene: 8. The length of the CDR3 is 14 residues. Germline CDR1 DFQATT, CDR2 SNEGSKA (reference sequence). The chain's CDR3 is CSAVRDRGEDTQYF. The DNA of the CDR3 is TGCAGTGCCGTCCGGGACAGGGGAGAAGATACGCAGTATTTT.

Details on this clonotype: One base away lies a much larger clone, so this may be a sequencing read error. The chain uses TRBV6-1 and TRBJ2-5; 9 bases fit TRBD1. The CDR3 length is 14 residues. Germline V gene data show CDR1 as MNHNS and CDR2 as SASEGT. J was trimmed by 11 bases and V by 6 bases; bases with no gene match: 13. As DNA, the CDR3 is TGTGCCAGCAGAACTGACAGGGGGTACAATGAGCAGTACTTC. Its protein is CASRTDRGYNEQYF.

This clonotype was seen a few times. This chain uses TRBV24-1 with TRBJ1-6; a weak D match, TRBD1 (6 bases). Per the germline V gene, CDR1 is KGHDR and CDR2 is SFDVKD. The CDR3 has 16 residues. V shed 4 bases and J shed 3 bases, with 12 bases lying between them. This chain's CDR3 is CATSDARGGYNSPLHF. As DNA, the CDR3 is TGTGCCACCAGTGACGCCCGAGGGGGCTATAATTCACCCCTCCACTTT.

The chain couples TRBV12-3 or TRBV12-4 to TRBJ1-1, with a tentative D call TRBD1 (6 bases). V dropped 5 bases and J dropped 1 base, with 14 bases sitting between them. This CDR3 is built from 15 residues. The CDR3 DNA reads TGTGCCAGCAGTCCCCAGGACAGTAAGAACACTGAAGCTTTCTTT. As protein: CASSPQDSKNTEAFF.

This clonotype was counted many times. This rearrangement joins TRBV2 to TRBJ1-1; 7 bases line up with TRBD1. CDR1 and CDR2 (germline): SNHLY, FYNNEI. CDR3 size: 16 residues. The junction had 9 bases not matched to a gene; V was cut back by 5 bases and J by 0 bases. CDR3 bases: TGTGCCAGCAGTTCAGACAGGGCTCGCATGAACACTGAAGCTTTCTTT. This sequence encodes CASSSDRARMNTEAFF.

This clonotype was detected many times. V gene TRBV15 combines with J gene TRBJ2-1, with D unclear. CDR1 is LNHNV and CDR2 is YYDKDF in the germline V gene (reference sequence). CDR3 length: 17 residues. Trimming removed 0 bases from V and 0 bases from J, with 12 bases in between. The DNA of the CDR3 is TGTGCCACCAGCAGAGAGAGACGACCGTTCTCCTACAATGAGCAGTTCTTC. Encoded protein: CATSRERRPFSYNEQFF.

Only a few counts were recorded for this clonotype. The V call is TRBV6-2 or TRBV6-3, the J call TRBJ2-1; 9 bases are shared with TRBD2. The DNA matches TRBJ2-7 better at its end, which makes the J call doubtful. This CDR3 has 15 amino acids. Germline-derived CDR1 and CDR2 are MNHEY and SVGEGT. The CDR3 loop is CASSPDAGGYNEQYF. CDR3 coding DNA: TGTGCCAGCAGCCCAGACGCGGGGGGGTACAATGAGCAGTACTTC.

The table lists this clonotype with many counts. The rearrangement links TRBV6-6 to TRBJ2-6; D is perhaps TRBD1 (6 bases). Trimming took off 9 bases at V and 4 bases at J, with 13 bases between the two ends. There are 14 residues in the CDR3. The germline gives CDR1 MNHNY, CDR2 SVGAGI (reference sequence). The CDR3 reads CASGSGDGANVLTF. The CDR3 DNA reads TGTGCCAGTGGGTCAGGGGACGGGGCCAACGTCCTGACTTTC.